These 2 T cell receptor beta chains originate from one sample sequenced in a study of blood T cell repertoires in COVID-19. Produced via immunoSEQ multiplex PCR; TCRdb's table is partial and in-frame only. The sample holds around 290,000 clones; 89% are singletons and the top ten take about 1.7%. The sequencing sample was made of PBMCs or T cells enriched from blood (not recorded which). These receptors were obtained from a woman between 40 and 50 years old who had recovered from COVID-19.

The V call is TRBV11-3, the J call TRBJ2-2, with TRBD2 as a possible D gene (6 bases). V dropped 5 bases and J dropped 6 bases, with 13 bases sitting between them. CDR3 size: 14 residues. CDR1 is SGHNT, CDR2 YENEEA, per germline. The CDR3 loop is CASSPEPGAGELFF. The CDR3 DNA follows: TGTGCCAGCAGCCCCGAGCCGGGGGCCGGGGAGCTGTTTTTT.

The chain joins TRBV12-5 to TRBJ2-5, with a possible D match to TRBD1 (6 bases). Germline values: CDR1 LGHNT, CDR2 FRNRAP. The CDR3 runs to 12 residues. CDR3 nucleotides: TGTGGATCACAGGGAGTCGGAGAGACCCAGTACTTC. Amino acids: CGSQGVGETQYF.